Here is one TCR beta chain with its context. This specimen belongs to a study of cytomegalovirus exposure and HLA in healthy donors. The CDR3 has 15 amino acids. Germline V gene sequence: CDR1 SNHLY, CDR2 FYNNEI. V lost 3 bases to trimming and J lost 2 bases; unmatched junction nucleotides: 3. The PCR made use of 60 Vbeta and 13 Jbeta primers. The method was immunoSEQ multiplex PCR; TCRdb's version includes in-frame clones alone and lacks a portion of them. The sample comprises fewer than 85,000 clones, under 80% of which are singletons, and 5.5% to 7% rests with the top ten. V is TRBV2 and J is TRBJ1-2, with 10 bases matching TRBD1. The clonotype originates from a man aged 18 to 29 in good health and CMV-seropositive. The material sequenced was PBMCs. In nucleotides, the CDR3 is TGTGCCAGCAGTGAGACGGGACAGGGGAACTATGGCTACACCTTC. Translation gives CASSETGQGNYGYTF.